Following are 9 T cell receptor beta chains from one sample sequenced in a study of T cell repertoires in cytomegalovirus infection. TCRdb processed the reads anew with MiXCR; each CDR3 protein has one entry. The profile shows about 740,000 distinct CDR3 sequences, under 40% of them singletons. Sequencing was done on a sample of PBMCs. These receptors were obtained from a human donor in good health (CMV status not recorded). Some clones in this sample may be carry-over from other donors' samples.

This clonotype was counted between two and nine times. CDR3 in DNA: TGTGCCAGTAGTGTGTTAGCGGGGGGGCCAAACATTCAGTACTTC. Translation: CASSVLAGGPNIQYF. V usage is TRBV19 and J usage is TRBJ2-4, with TRBD2 matching 11 bases. The CDR3 length is 15 residues. After removal of 5 bases from V and 6 bases from J, the junction contained 6 bases not matched to a gene. From germline, CDR1 is LNHDA and CDR2 SQIVND (reference sequence).

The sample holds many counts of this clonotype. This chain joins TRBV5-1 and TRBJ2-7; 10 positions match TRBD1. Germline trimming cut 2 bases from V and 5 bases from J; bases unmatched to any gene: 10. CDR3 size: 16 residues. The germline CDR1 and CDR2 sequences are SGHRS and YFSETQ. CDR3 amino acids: CASSLSPGTGDDEQYF. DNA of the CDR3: TGCGCCAGCAGCTTATCTCCCGGGACAGGGGACGACGAGCAGTACTTC. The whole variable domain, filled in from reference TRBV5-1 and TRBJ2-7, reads KAGVTQTPRYLIKTRGQQVTLSCSPISGHRSVSWYQQTPGQGLQFLFEYFSETQRNKGNFPGRFSGRQFSNSRSEMNVSTLELGDSALYLCASSLSPGTGDDEQYFGPGTRLTVT.

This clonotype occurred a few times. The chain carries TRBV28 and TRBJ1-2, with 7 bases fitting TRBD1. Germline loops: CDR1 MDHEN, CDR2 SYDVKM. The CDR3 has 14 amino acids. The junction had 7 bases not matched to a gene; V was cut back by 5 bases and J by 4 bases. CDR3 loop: CASSKGGSGYGYTF. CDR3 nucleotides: TGTGCCAGCAGTAAAGGGGGCTCGGGCTATGGCTACACCTTC.

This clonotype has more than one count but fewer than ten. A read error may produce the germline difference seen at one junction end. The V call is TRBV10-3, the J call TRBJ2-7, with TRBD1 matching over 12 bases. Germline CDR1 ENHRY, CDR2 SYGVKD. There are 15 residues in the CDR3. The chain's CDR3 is CAISQSGQGAQEQYF. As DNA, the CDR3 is TGTGCCATCAGTCAGTCGGGACAGGGGGCTCAGGAGCAGTACTTC.

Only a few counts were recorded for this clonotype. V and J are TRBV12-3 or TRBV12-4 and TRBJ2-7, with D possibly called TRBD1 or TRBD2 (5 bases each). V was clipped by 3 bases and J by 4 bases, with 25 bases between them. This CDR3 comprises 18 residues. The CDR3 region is CASSLRVGDPQGGYEQYF. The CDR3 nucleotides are TGTGCCAGCAGTTTGCGGGTTGGGGACCCCCAAGGAGGATACGAGCAGTACTTC.

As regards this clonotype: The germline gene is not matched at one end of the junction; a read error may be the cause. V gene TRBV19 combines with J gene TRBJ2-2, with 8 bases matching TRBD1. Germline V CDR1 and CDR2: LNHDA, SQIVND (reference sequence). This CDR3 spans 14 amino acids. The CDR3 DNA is TGTGTCAGTACGCTGACAGGGGCCACCGGGGAGCTGTTTTTT. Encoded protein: CVSTLTGATGELFF.

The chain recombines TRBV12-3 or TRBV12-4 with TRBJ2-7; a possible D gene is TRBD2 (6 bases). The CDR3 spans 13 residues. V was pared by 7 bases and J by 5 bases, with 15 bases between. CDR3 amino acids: CASTPGDSNEQYF. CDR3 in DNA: TGTGCCAGCACTCCGGGGGACTCGAACGAGCAGTACTTC.

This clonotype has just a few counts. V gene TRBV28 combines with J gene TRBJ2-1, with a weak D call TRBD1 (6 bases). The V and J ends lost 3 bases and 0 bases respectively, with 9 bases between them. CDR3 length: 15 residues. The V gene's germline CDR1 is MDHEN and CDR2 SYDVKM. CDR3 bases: TGTGCCAGCAGTTTCGTAGGGGGCTCCTACAATGAGCAGTTCTTC. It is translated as CASSFVGGSYNEQFF.

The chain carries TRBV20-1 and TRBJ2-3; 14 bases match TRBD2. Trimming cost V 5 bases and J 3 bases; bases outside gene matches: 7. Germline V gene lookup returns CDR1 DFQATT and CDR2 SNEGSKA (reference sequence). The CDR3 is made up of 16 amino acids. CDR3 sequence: CSARRLAGGPTDTQYF. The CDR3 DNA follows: TGCAGTGCTCGCCGACTAGCGGGGGGGCCAACAGATACGCAGTATTTT.